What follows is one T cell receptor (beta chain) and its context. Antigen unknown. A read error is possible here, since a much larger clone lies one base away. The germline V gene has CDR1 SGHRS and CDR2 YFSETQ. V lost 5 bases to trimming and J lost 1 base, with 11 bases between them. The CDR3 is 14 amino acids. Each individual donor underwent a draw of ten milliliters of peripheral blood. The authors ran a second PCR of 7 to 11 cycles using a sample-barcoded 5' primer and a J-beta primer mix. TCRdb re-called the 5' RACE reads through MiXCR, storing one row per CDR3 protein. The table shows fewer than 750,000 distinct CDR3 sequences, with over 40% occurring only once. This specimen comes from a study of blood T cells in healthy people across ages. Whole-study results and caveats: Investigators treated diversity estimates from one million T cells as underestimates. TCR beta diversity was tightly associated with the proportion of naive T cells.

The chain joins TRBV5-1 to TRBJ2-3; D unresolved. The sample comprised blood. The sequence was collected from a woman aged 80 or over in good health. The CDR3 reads CASRDPQGTDTQYF. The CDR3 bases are TGCGCCAGCAGGGACCCCCAGGGCACAGATACGCAGTATTTT.